This T cell receptor beta chain was recovered during a study of blood T cells in healthy people across ages. CDR3 size: 15 residues. Germline CDR1 and CDR2: MNHEY and SVGAGI. Trimming cost V 2 bases and J 4 bases, with 14 bases left between them. Together with a sample-barcoded 5' primer, a J-beta primer mix was included in a second PCR lasting about 7 to 11 cycles. Carrying 12 random nucleotides, a template-switch adaptor labeled each individual cDNA molecule. TCRdb ran MiXCR on the 5' RACE reads and lists one entry per CDR3 protein. The sample lists 800,000 to 950,000 distinct CDR3 sequences, almost 30% seen once, with roughly a tenth in the top ten. Total RNA amounts of at least 6 micrograms were extracted per sample. These data are also associated with another study on T cells of mothers and their children.

The chain joins TRBV6-5 to TRBJ1-2; D call uncertain. Sequencing used blood. The receptor's source is a woman aged 40 to 50 in good health. The CDR3 reads CASSYGRTHSYGYTF. DNA for the CDR3: TGTGCCAGCAGTTACGGCAGGACCCATAGCTATGGCTACACCTTC.